This T cell receptor (beta chain) emerged from a study of blood T cell repertoires in COVID-19. Study-wide context: The samples span acute and convalescent COVID-19 from the United States, Italy and Spain.

Patients of the Seattle cohort, enrolled during active infection, were followed longitudinally. In the original analysis: Quantification of nucleated cells was approximated via reference gene primer amplification. TCRdb's table, derived via immunoSEQ multiplex PCR, lists solely in-frame clones and lacks some. That table gives V, J and clone size, and the DNA gave D and trimming. The sample contains some 300,000 clones, approximately 86% of which appear only once. Germline assignment: CDR1 MNHEY and CDR2 SMNVEV (reference sequence). V lost 9 bases, J lost 5 bases, and 7 bases lay in between. This CDR3 region has 10 residues.

The receptor was isolated from a woman in her sixties or seventies with COVID-19, enrolled during active disease. The chain recombines TRBV27 with TRBJ2-5; perhaps TRBD1 as D (5 bases). Sequenced: peripheral blood. The CDR3 bases are TGTGCCAGTAAGGGGGAGACCCAGTACTTC. Protein product: CASKGETQYF.